This T cell receptor beta chain is drawn from a study of OX40 agonist ivuxolimab in advanced cancers. The CDR3 loop spans 15 amino acids. V dropped 5 bases and J dropped 0 bases, with 12 bases sitting between them. Germline V gene sequence: CDR1 LNHNV, CDR2 YYDKDF (reference sequence). Here immunoSEQ multiplex PCR was the method, and the copy in TCRdb shows in-frame clones only, minus some. The sample has 25,000 to 35,000 clones, about 90% seen once. The receptor was derived from an adult with an advanced solid tumor such as melanoma, head and neck, liver or kidney cancer. The starting material was CD4+ or CD8+ T cells sorted from blood, obtained in a trial of the OX40 agonist ivuxolimab. This sequence joins TRBV15 and TRBJ2-3; D perhaps matches TRBD2 (6 bases). The CDR3 reads CATSWGGTSTDTQYF. The CDR3 nucleotides read TGTGCCACCAGCTGGGGCGGGACTAGCACAGATACGCAGTATTTT.